What follows are 9 T cell receptor beta chains derived from one specimen sequenced in a study of blood T cells in healthy people across ages. Together with a sample-barcoded 5' primer, a J-beta primer mix was included in a second PCR lasting roughly 6 to 12 cycles. Each CDR3 protein is one row after TCRdb ran MiXCR on the 5' RACE reads. The sample holds about 670,000 distinct CDR3 sequences, over 40% seen once. Sequences were obtained from blood. The receptors derive from a woman older than 75 in good health.

This clonotype occurred many times. This chain links TRBV9 with TRBJ2-3; 7 bases align to TRBD2. The CDR3 runs to 15 residues. With 4 bases clipped from V and 3 bases from J, the junction kept 8 bases outside the gene matches. Germline values: CDR1 SGDLS, CDR2 YYNGEE. The CDR3 is CASSQITSETDTQYF. The CDR3 DNA sequence: TGTGCCAGCAGCCAGATAACTAGCGAGACAGATACGCAGTATTTT.

As DNA, the CDR3 is TGTGCCAGCAGTTTCCTGCTTGGGACAGGGGGCATTGAGCAGTTCTTC. Amino acids: CASSFLLGTGGIEQFF. The rearrangement joins TRBV28 to TRBJ2-1; 12 positions match TRBD1. From germline, CDR1 is MDHEN and CDR2 SYDVKM. This CDR3 spans 16 amino acids. V shed 3 bases and J 9 bases; nucleotides not matched to a gene: 9. Full variable domain (missing parts from reference TRBV28 and TRBJ2-1): DVKVTQSSRYLVKRTGEKVFLECVQDMDHENMFWYRQDPGLGLRLIYFSYDVKMKEKGDIPEGYSVSREKKERFSLILESASTNQTSMYLCASSFLLGTGGIEQFFGPGTRLTVL.

A remark on this clonotype: A much larger clone differs by one base, so this may be a read error. The V call is TRBV7-9, the J call TRBJ1-1, with D possibly TRBD1 on 5 matching bases. Germline CDR1 and CDR2: SEHNR and FQNEAQ (reference sequence). The CDR3 loop spans 14 amino acids. V was cut by 5 bases and J by 1 base, with 11 bases left in between. This chain's CDR3 is CASSGLTENTEAFF. The CDR3 bases are TGTGCCAGCAGCGGGCTGACAGAGAACACTGAAGCTTTCTTT.

The chain recombines TRBV4-1 with TRBJ2-5, with D maybe TRBD1 (5 bases). The V and J ends lost 5 bases and 2 bases respectively, with 12 bases between them. From germline, CDR1 is MGHRA and CDR2 YSYEKL. The CDR3 extends over 14 amino acids. CDR3 amino acids: CASSERRGQETQYF. As DNA, the CDR3 is TGCGCCAGCAGCGAACGAAGGGGACAAGAGACCCAGTACTTC.

This chain connects TRBV29-1 to TRBJ1-2; weak D call: TRBD1 (5 bases). The CDR3 has 12 amino acids. With 2 bases removed from V and 5 bases from J, the gap between germline ends came to 9 bases. CDR1 is SQVTM and CDR2 is ANQGSEA in the germline V gene. CDR3 coding DNA: TGCAGCGTTGAACAGACAGAGTATGGCTACACCTTC. Protein product: CSVEQTEYGYTF. The full variable domain, with the rest looked up from reference TRBV29-1 and TRBJ1-2, is SAVISQKPSRDICQRGTSLTIQCQVDSQVTMMFWYRQQPGQSLTLIATANQGSEATYESGFVIDKFPISRPNLTFSTLTVSNMSPEDSSIYLCSVEQTEYGYTFGSGTRLTVV.

With respect to this clonotype: A much larger clone sits a single nucleotide away, making a read error possible. J is TRBJ2-3 and V is TRBV20-1; D not resolved. This CDR3 has 14 residues. Per germline, CDR1 DFQATT and CDR2 SNEGSKA (reference sequence). V dropped 3 bases and J dropped 4 bases, with 14 bases sitting between them. The CDR3 bases are TGCAGTGCTAGTCCACGGCTGGGCGCAGATACGCAGTATTTT. As protein: CSASPRLGADTQYF.

The chain uses TRBV4-1 and TRBJ2-2; the D gene is possibly TRBD2 (7 bases). Between the trimmed V and J ends, which lost 3 bases and 5 bases, there was a span of 19 bases. CDR1 and CDR2 from the germline V gene are MGHRA and YSYEKL. The CDR3 consists of 17 residues. CDR3: CASSHLPGGRRTGELFF. CDR3 nucleotides: TGCGCCAGCAGCCACTTACCGGGGGGCCGTCGGACCGGGGAGCTGTTTTTT.

This rearrangement joins TRBV11-3 to TRBJ2-1; possible D gene TRBD1, 8 bases. The ends were cut back, 4 bases at V and 12 bases at J, with 19 bases in the middle. Germline V gene data show CDR1 as SGHNT and CDR2 as YENEEA. This CDR3 is built from 14 residues. CDR3 loop: CASSSHRQGRGQFF. The CDR3 nucleotides are TGTGCCAGCAGCTCCCACCGACAGGGGAGGGGGCAGTTCTTC.

V is TRBV6-6 and J is TRBJ2-5; D is unclear. The DNA end is a closer match to TRBJ2-7, so the J assignment may be wrong. Germline V gene sequence: CDR1 MNHNY, CDR2 SVGAGI (reference sequence). The length of the CDR3 is 14 residues. The CDR3: CASSRLVDVLEQYF. CDR3 coding DNA: TGTGCCAGCAGTCGTCTCGTAGACGTCCTCGAGCAGTACTTC.